In its sample, the clone carrying this T cell receptor beta chain was seen many times. This CDR3 comprises 15 residues. CDR1 and CDR2 (germline): MNHEY, SMNVEV (reference sequence). Trimming shortened V by 5 bases and J by 8 bases, and 19 bases separated the two germline ends. A single record per CDR3 protein comes from TCRdb applying MiXCR to the 5' RACE reads. The sample holds 310,000 or so distinct CDR3 sequences, roughly 10% seen once. The data were obtained in a study of identical twins. This sample also appeared in a second study, on yellow fever vaccine responses in identical twins.

The receptor's source is a woman under 30 in good health. The genes are TRBV27 and TRBJ2-1; weak D call: TRBD1 (6 bases). The sample was CD8+ T cells sorted from blood. The CDR3 is CASSQQGWTKDEQFF. DNA of the CDR3: TGTGCCAGCAGTCAACAGGGTTGGACCAAGGATGAGCAGTTCTTC.